This passage covers 14 T cell receptor beta chains from one sample sequenced in a study of OX40 agonist ivuxolimab in advanced cancers. Repertoires were generated with immunoSEQ multiplex PCR, while TCRdb's copy carries only in-frame clones and drops some. The data hold roughly 86,000 clones, with 75% to 95% observed a single time. The material sequenced was CD4+ or CD8+ T cells sorted from blood, taken in a trial of the OX40 agonist ivuxolimab. The receptors originated from an adult with an advanced solid tumor such as melanoma, head and neck, liver or kidney cancer.

The chain employs TRBV5-6 and TRBJ2-6, with TRBD1 matching 10 bases. The CDR3 length is 16 residues. The J segment lost 4 bases and the V segment lost 4 bases, leaving 5 bases of the junction unmatched. In germline, CDR1 is SGHDT, CDR2 YYEEEE. The CDR3 nucleotides read TGTGCCAGCAGCAGAGACAGGGGGCCCGGGGCCAACGTCCTGACTTTC. Its protein is CASSRDRGPGANVLTF.

This clone appeared a single time. The chain is built from TRBV6-5 and TRBJ1-1; D gene uncertain. V dropped 4 bases and J dropped 1 base, with 7 bases sitting between them. Germline CDR1 and CDR2: MNHEY and SVGAGI. The CDR3 contains 13 residues. The CDR3 reads CASSLYRNTEAFF. The CDR3 region has the DNA TGTGCCAGCAGTTTATATAGGAACACTGAAGCTTTCTTT.

The V gene is TRBV28, the J gene TRBJ2-5, with D perhaps matching TRBD1 or TRBD2 (5 bases each). With 5 bases removed from V and 2 bases from J, the gap between germline ends came to 24 bases. The CDR3 has 18 amino acids. The V gene's germline CDR1 is MDHEN and CDR2 SYDVKM. This chain's CDR3 is CASSPNLPGVRGQETQYF. The CDR3 DNA sequence: TGTGCCAGCAGTCCAAACCTCCCCGGGGTAAGGGGTCAAGAGACCCAGTACTTC.

The chain links TRBV19 to TRBJ1-1; the match to TRBD1 covers 9 bases. CDR1 is LNHDA, CDR2 SQIVND, per germline (reference sequence). Trimming at V came to 1 base and at J to 0 bases, leaving 0 bases not matched to a gene. The CDR3 loop spans 15 amino acids. CDR3 DNA sequence: TGTGCCAGTAGTATAGGGACAGGGGTGAACACTGAAGCTTTCTTT. It translates to CASSIGTGVNTEAFF.

The chain is built from TRBV11-3 and TRBJ2-4; D is perhaps TRBD2 (6 bases). Looked up from germline, CDR1 is SGHNT and CDR2 is YENEEA. This CDR3 contains 13 residues. The V gene lost 0 bases and the J gene lost 15 bases, with 15 bases spanning the gap. CDR3 residues: CASSLDPTSVSYF. CDR3 DNA sequence: TGTGCCAGCAGCTTAGACCCGACTAGTGTCTCGTACTTC.

The V and J genes are TRBV4-1 and TRBJ2-2; TRBD2 agrees at 10 bases. The germline CDR1 and CDR2 sequences are MGHRA and YSYEKL. Unmatched junction bases numbered 13, after V lost 3 bases and J lost 6 bases. This CDR3 region has 18 residues. Here the CDR3 reads CASSQAPPGLATPGELFF. The DNA of the CDR3 is TGCGCCAGCAGCCAGGCCCCACCGGGACTAGCGACCCCCGGGGAGCTGTTTTTT.

The rearrangement uses TRBV7-9 and TRBJ1-2, with a tentative D call TRBD1 (5 bases). V gave up 11 bases and J gave up 2 bases, with 15 bases separating them. The length of the CDR3 is 13 residues. Germline CDR1 SEHNR, CDR2 FQNEAQ (reference sequence). CDR3 nucleotide sequence: TGTGCCGTCAGGGACGGGGGGAACTATGGCTACACCTTC. This codes for CAVRDGGNYGYTF.

J is TRBJ2-3 and V is TRBV15, with no clear D. CDR1 and CDR2 (germline): LNHNV, YYDKDF (reference sequence). V lost 3 bases and J lost 0, with 10 bases in between. The CDR3 runs 15 residues. As DNA, the CDR3 is TGTGCCACCAGCAGCTCCAAAAAAAGCACAGATACGCAGTATTTT. Translation gives CATSSSKKSTDTQYF.

V is TRBV6-6 and J is TRBJ2-5; no reliable D call. Trimming stripped 5 bases from V and 0 bases from J, with 4 bases between. The CDR3 is 12 amino acids. Germline CDR1 and CDR2: MNHNY and SVGAGI (reference sequence). The chain's CDR3 is CASSPNQETQYF. CDR3 bases: TGTGCCAGCAGTCCCAACCAAGAGACCCAGTACTTC.

The chain carries TRBV6-5 and TRBJ2-5; TRBD1 might be the D (5 bases). In germline, CDR1 is MNHEY, CDR2 SVGAGI. This CDR3 has 12 amino acids. The V gene lost 2 bases and the J gene lost 7 bases, with 8 bases spanning the gap. CDR3 region: CASSYDRGTQYF. As DNA, the CDR3 is TGTGCCAGCAGTTACGATAGGGGGACCCAGTACTTC.

This chain connects TRBV6-1 to TRBJ1-2; 7 bases are shared with TRBD1. The V gene's germline CDR1 is MNHNS and CDR2 SASEGT. V lost 3 bases and J lost 1; bases outside the gene matches: 2. This CDR3 spans 14 amino acids. In DNA, the CDR3 is TGTGCCAGCAGTGACAGGGGGGTTAACTATGGCTACACCTTC. Translation gives CASSDRGVNYGYTF.

CDR3 DNA sequence: TGTGCCAGCAGCGTAAGCCAGGGGGCGCGTTACGAGCAGTACTTC. Its translation: CASSVSQGARYEQYF. The rearrangement uses TRBV9 and TRBJ2-7, with 8 bases matching TRBD1. Per the germline V gene, CDR1 is SGDLS and CDR2 is YYNGEE. The length of the CDR3 is 15 residues. Trimming cost V 1 base and J 4 bases; bases outside gene matches: 7.

This chain links TRBV19 with TRBJ1-2; D gene ambiguous. CDR1 and CDR2 (germline): LNHDA, SQIVND (reference sequence). The CDR3 loop spans 13 amino acids. The V end was cut by 4 bases, the J end by 8 bases, with 14 bases between. The CDR3 DNA reads TGTGCCAGTAGTACGCGGTTTTATAGCGGCTACACCTTC. Protein product: CASSTRFYSGYTF. The whole variable domain, filled in from reference TRBV19 and TRBJ1-2, reads DGGITQSPKYLFRKEGQNVTLSCEQNLNHDAMYWYRQDPGQGLRLIYYSQIVNDFQKGDIAEGYSVSREKKESFPLTVTSAQKNPTAFYLCASSTRFYSGYTFGSGTRLTVV.

This chain joins TRBV30 and TRBJ2-3; 8 bases fit TRBD2. The CDR3 has 14 residues. V was pared by 0 bases and J by 4 bases, with 3 bases of the junction left unmatched. The V gene's germline CDR1 is GTSNPN and CDR2 SVGIG (reference sequence). The CDR3 region has the DNA TGTGCCTGGAGTGTAGCGGGGGTCCCAGATACGCAGTATTTT. This gives the protein CAWSVAGVPDTQYF.